This T cell receptor (beta chain) was found in a study of a mutant IDH1 vaccine in newly diagnosed glioma. On the study more broadly: Males made up 62.5% and females approximately 40% of treated patients, whose mean age was approximately 40 years. Earlier therapy was either radiotherapy, temozolomide, or both, and most got both.

Germline V CDR1 and CDR2: SEHNR, FQNEAQ (reference sequence). The CDR3 covers 16 residues. Deletions cut 7 bases from V and 0 bases from J, with 18 bases between. Libraries were prepared by immunoSEQ multiplex PCR; TCRdb keeps only in-frame clonotypes and omits some of them. The sample has about 38,000 clones; roughly 90% are singletons. The study's findings and limits: Changes to the top peripheral T cell clonotypes appeared unrelated to pseudoprogression. Altogether, about 93% of patients exhibited vaccine-induced immune responses.

Points on this clone: Its cognate antigen is unknown.

Time point reported: baseline, week 1 (first vaccination visit). Treatment described: pre-vaccination baseline after standard-of-care therapy. The clonotype originates from a man between 18 and 35 years old with glioma. The sequences come from PBMCs, collected from a glioma patient treated with radiotherapy, temozolomide or both. This sequence joins TRBV7-9 and TRBJ1-2; possible D gene TRBD1, 5 bases. The DNA of the CDR3 is TGTGCCAGCAAAGAGCTGGGGGATCTCGCTAACTATGGCTACACCTTC. This codes for CASKELGDLANYGYTF.